One sample yielded the 14 T cell receptor beta chains listed below, sequenced in a study of cytomegalovirus exposure and HLA in healthy donors. It was with 60 Vbeta and 13 Jbeta primers that the PCR ran. TCRdb's copy holds only in-frame clones and misses some; the assay was immunoSEQ multiplex PCR. The table lists 75,000 to 100,000 clones, roughly four fifths of them singletons. The sequenced material came from PBMCs. The receptor set was obtained from a man aged 35 to 55 in good health and CMV-seropositive.

This rearrangement joins TRBV2 to TRBJ1-1; D call uncertain. The CDR3 runs 15 residues. Germline V gene sequence: CDR1 SNHLY, CDR2 FYNNEI. Trimming removed 4 bases at V and 0 bases at J, with 12 bases between. Written as DNA, the CDR3 is TGTGCCAGCAGTGTAGAGCCGGGAATGAACACTGAAGCTTTCTTT. It yields the protein CASSVEPGMNTEAFF.

The V gene is TRBV15, the J gene TRBJ1-5, with 12 bases fitting TRBD1. Per germline, CDR1 LNHNV and CDR2 YYDKDF (reference sequence). With 5 bases clipped from V and 2 bases from J, the junction kept 7 bases outside the gene matches. CDR3 length: 17 amino acids. The CDR3 loop reads CATSGTGGARGNQPQHF. Here the CDR3 DNA reads TGTGCCACCAGCGGGACAGGGGGCGCGAGGGGCAATCAGCCCCAGCATTTT.

The sample holds a few counts of this clone. This chain joins TRBV5-1 and TRBJ2-2; D perhaps matches TRBD2 (5 bases). Germline V gene sequence: CDR1 SGHRS, CDR2 YFSETQ. The CDR3 extends over 16 amino acids. Trimming took off 4 bases at V and 3 bases at J, with 16 bases between the two ends. DNA of the CDR3: TGCGCCAGCAGCCCCGGAGGTTCGAGCTACACCGGGGAGCTGTTTTTT. It encodes CASSPGGSSYTGELFF.

The CDR3 sequence: CASTDGSSSYNEQFF. The CDR3 coding sequence is TGCGCCAGCACCGACGGGTCCAGCTCCTACAATGAGCAGTTCTTC. The chain recombines TRBV5-1 with TRBJ2-1; D ambiguous. The CDR3 has 15 amino acids. In germline, CDR1 is SGHRS, CDR2 YFSETQ. The ends were cut back, 6 bases at V and 0 bases at J, with 13 bases in the middle. Using reference TRBV5-1 and TRBJ2-1 for the parts outside the CDR3, the full variable domain is KAGVTQTPRYLIKTRGQQVTLSCSPISGHRSVSWYQQTPGQGLQFLFEYFSETQRNKGNFPGRFSGRQFSNSRSEMNVSTLELGDSALYLCASTDGSSSYNEQFFGPGTRLTVL.

The chain links TRBV6-1 to TRBJ2-3; TRBD2 aligns across 9 bases. The CDR3 runs to 15 residues. The J segment lost 4 bases and the V segment lost 4 bases, leaving 6 bases of the junction unmatched. Germline V gene data show CDR1 as MNHNS and CDR2 as SASEGT. The CDR3 loop reads CASSVVAGAPDTQYF. CDR3 coding DNA: TGTGCCAGCAGTGTGGTAGCGGGAGCCCCAGATACGCAGTATTTT.

This clone was found a few times. This rearrangement joins TRBV21-1 to TRBJ1-1; the D call of TRBD1 is as the table states it, not checked on the DNA. TRBV21-1 is flagged as a pseudogene. The CDR3 runs 17 residues. The CDR3 nucleotides read TGTGCCAGCAGCAAAGGCCGTCCCGGGACAGGGAACACTGAAGCTTTCTTT. Translating it yields CASSKGRPGTGNTEAFF.

This chain joins TRBV9 and TRBJ2-7; possibly TRBD1 for D (5 bases). The CDR3 sequence is 15 residues long. Germline V lookup: CDR1 SGDLS, CDR2 YYNGEE. Trimming shortened V by 4 bases and J by 0 bases, and 14 bases separated the two germline ends. CDR3: CASSSNPDSSYEQYF. CDR3 nucleotides: TGTGCCAGCAGCTCTAACCCCGACAGCTCCTACGAGCAGTACTTC.

The V and J genes are TRBV25-1 and TRBJ1-5; a weak D match, TRBD1 (6 bases). With 6 bases removed from V and 0 bases from J, the gap between germline ends came to 12 bases. The germline CDR1 and CDR2 sequences are MGHDK and SYGVNS. The CDR3 has 15 residues. The CDR3 loop reads CASSPGTFSNQPQHF. CDR3 nucleotide sequence: TGTGCCAGCAGCCCCGGGACATTTAGCAATCAGCCCCAGCATTTT.

In its sample, this clone was seen once. The chain uses TRBV30 and TRBJ2-3; 7 bases agree with TRBD2. CDR3 length equals 13 residues. Germline CDR1 is GTSNPN and CDR2 is SVGIG (reference sequence). V gave up 7 bases and J gave up 5 bases; unmatched junction bases: 9. This chain's CDR3 is CAYSGGGRDTQYF. The DNA of the CDR3 is TGTGCCTACTCGGGGGGAGGGCGAGATACGCAGTATTTT.

This clone has just one count. This chain links TRBV7-2 with TRBJ2-3; 11 positions match TRBD2. V shed 6 bases, J shed 5 bases, and the junction held 10 bases outside the gene matches. Germline CDR1 and CDR2: SGHTA and FQGNSA. CDR3 length: 16 residues. In nucleotides, the CDR3 is TGTGCCAGCAGTAAGACTAGCGGGGAGGCGGTAGATACGCAGTATTTT. This translates into CASSKTSGEAVDTQYF. Looking up the rest from reference TRBV7-2 and TRBJ2-3 gives the full variable domain: GAGVSQSPSNKVTEKGKDVELRCDPISGHTALYWYRQSLGQGLEFLIYFQGNSAPDKSGLPSDRFSAERTGGSVSTLTIQRTQQEDSAVYLCASSKTSGEAVDTQYFGPGTRLTVL.

Remarks on this clone: One end of the junction fails to match germline, which may point to a read error. This rearrangement joins TRBV18 to TRBJ2-4; D unclear. The CDR3 is 15 residues long. CDR1 is KGHSH, CDR2 LQKENI, per germline. The CDR3 DNA is TGTGCCAGCTCACCAAAAGTTGCCGTCGAAAACAGTCAGTACTTC. Its protein product is CASSPKVAVENSQYF.

This clone came up once. The CDR3 protein is CASTPLWRQGTLEANVLTF. The CDR3 bases are TGTGCCAGCACACCCCTGTGGAGACAGGGGACTCTGGAGGCCAACGTCCTGACTTTC. The rearrangement joins TRBV2 to TRBJ2-6; 8 nucleotides line up with TRBD1. V shed 7 bases, J shed 6 bases, and the junction held 20 bases outside the gene matches. This CDR3 has 19 amino acids. Germline loops: CDR1 SNHLY, CDR2 FYNNEI.

The chain is built from TRBV14 and TRBJ2-5, with D maybe TRBD1 (5 bases). V was pared by 3 bases and J by 4 bases, with 21 bases between. The CDR3 has 17 amino acids. CDR1 SGHDN and CDR2 FVKESK come from the germline V gene. CDR3 in DNA: TGTGCCAGCAGCCAGACTTCAGGGTTCGGTGGTGCAGAGACCCAGTACTTC. Protein product: CASSQTSGFGGAETQYF.

This clone was observed once. The chain joins TRBV5-6 to TRBJ1-4, with D perhaps matching TRBD1 (6 bases). Germline CDR1 and CDR2: SGHDT and YYEEEE. V gave up 0 bases and J gave up 8 bases, with 11 bases separating them. The CDR3 sequence is 14 residues long. CDR3 in DNA: TGTGCCAGCAGCTTGGTGGGGGCCGGGGAAAAACTGTTTTTT. The encoded protein is CASSLVGAGEKLFF.